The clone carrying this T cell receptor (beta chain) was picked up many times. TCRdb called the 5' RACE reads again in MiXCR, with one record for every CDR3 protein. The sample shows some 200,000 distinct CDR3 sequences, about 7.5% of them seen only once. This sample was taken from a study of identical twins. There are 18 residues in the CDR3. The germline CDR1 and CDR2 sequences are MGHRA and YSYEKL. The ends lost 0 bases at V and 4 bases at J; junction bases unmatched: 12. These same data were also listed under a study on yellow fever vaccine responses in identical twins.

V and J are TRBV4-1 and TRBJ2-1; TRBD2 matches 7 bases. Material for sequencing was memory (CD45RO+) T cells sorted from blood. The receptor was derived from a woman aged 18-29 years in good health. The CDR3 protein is CASSQDPASGLRYNEQFF. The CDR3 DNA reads TGCGCCAGCAGCCAAGATCCCGCCTCGGGACTACGGTACAATGAGCAGTTCTTC.